This T cell receptor (beta chain) was documented in a study of monozygotic twins with inflammatory bowel disease. TCRdb reworked the 5' RACE reads into one entry per CDR3 protein, no DNA. The sample table sets out under 130,000 distinct CDR3 sequences. The CDR3 consists of 17 residues. Germline V gene sequence: CDR1 SGHTA, CDR2 FQGNSA. The sequence was obtained from a human donor with ulcerative colitis or Crohn's disease, or a healthy co-twin of an affected twin (not recorded which). The chain employs TRBV7-2 and TRBJ2-1; absent DNA, TCRdb's TRBD2 call cannot be checked. Material for sequencing was blood. The CDR3: CAGSLTSGSYSYNEQFF.